This T cell receptor beta chain is drawn from a study of human T cells and chemical hapten exposure. Per germline, CDR1 LGHDT and CDR2 YNNKEL (reference sequence). Trimming took 4 bases from V and 2 from J; bases not matched to a gene: 7. The CDR3 is 16 amino acids. Time point denoted: healthy volunteer bleed at 2 weeks. Unfractionated whole blood was the source from which total RNA was extracted. This clonotype was picked up many times. What it binds is unknown. Whole-study results and caveats: TCRs above 1 in 1000 frequency did not change with DPC sensitization.

Single cDNA molecules in the library carried unique molecular identifiers attached during preparation. A single record per CDR3 protein comes from TCRdb applying MiXCR to the RACE reads. The profile shows 30,000 to 35,000 distinct CDR3 sequences, about 7% of them singletons. This receptor was taken from a human donor in good health. Some clones in this sample may be carry-over from other donors' samples. Sequencing was done on a sample of whole blood. The V call is TRBV3-1, the J call TRBJ2-3; TRBD2 matches 9 bases. CDR3 in amino acids: CASSLGWTSDTDTQYF. The CDR3 DNA follows: TGTGCCAGCAGCCTCGGCTGGACTAGCGACACAGATACGCAGTATTTT.